One sample yielded the 27 T cell receptor beta chains listed below, sequenced in a study of T cell responses to AZD1222 COVID-19 vaccine. Assay: immunoSEQ multiplex PCR; the TCRdb copy retains only in-frame clones and omits some. The repertoire holds 120,000 to 150,000 clones, with about 89% as singletons. Material: peripheral blood, obtained on day 0 of AZD1222 vaccination. The receptors here all came from an adult in good health.

This chain connects TRBV18 to TRBJ2-7; D tentatively reads TRBD1 or TRBD2 (5 bases each). Per the germline V gene, CDR1 is KGHSH and CDR2 is LQKENI. V dropped 4 bases and J dropped 6 bases, with 19 bases sitting between them. The CDR3 consists of 15 residues. The CDR3 DNA follows: TGTGCCAGCTCACAAGGCAAGGGACGAGTTATCGAGCAGTACTTC. This sequence encodes CASSQGKGRVIEQYF.

This chain links TRBV7-9 with TRBJ2-1; TRBD2 matches 9 bases. CDR1 is SEHNR, CDR2 FQNEAQ, per germline (reference sequence). CDR3 size: 15 residues. V lost 4 bases to trimming and J lost 6 bases; unmatched junction nucleotides: 7. For the CDR3, the DNA is TGTGCCAGCAGCTCCGGGACTAGCTTTTCCAATGAGCAGTTCTTC. Translated, it gives CASSSGTSFSNEQFF.

This sequence joins TRBV5-6 and TRBJ1-5; tentative D call: TRBD1 (5 bases). CDR3 length: 13 amino acids. Trimming pared 4 bases from V and 6 bases from J, leaving 11 bases between. Germline V CDR1 and CDR2: SGHDT, YYEEEE. This chain's CDR3 is CASSRTRAQPQHF. The CDR3 coding sequence is TGTGCCAGCAGCCGGACAAGGGCTCAGCCCCAGCATTTT.

This sequence joins TRBV28 and TRBJ2-7; D possibly corresponds to TRBD1 (5 bases). Trimming cost V 8 bases and J 2 bases, with 10 bases left between them. Germline CDR1 is MDHEN and CDR2 is SYDVKM. This CDR3 region has 12 residues. Here the CDR3 DNA reads TGTGCCAGCCAAGACAGTCCCTACGAGCAGTACTTC. Residues: CASQDSPYEQYF.

V usage is TRBV11-2 and J usage is TRBJ1-1; D unclear. Trimming shortened V by 0 bases and J by 11 bases, and 13 bases separated the two germline ends. The CDR3 covers 13 residues. CDR1 is SGHAT and CDR2 is FQNNGV in the germline V gene. DNA for the CDR3: TGTGCCAGCAGCTTAGATTATGGCGGTCTGGCTTTCTTT. This translates into CASSLDYGGLAFF.

The chain links TRBV3-1 (or the pseudogene TRBV3-2) to TRBJ1-4, with D unclear. Germline CDR1 LGHDT, CDR2 YNNKEL (reference sequence). The CDR3 extends over 15 amino acids. V lost 4 bases to trimming and J lost 7 bases, with 16 bases between them. CDR3 region: CASSPLRDWREKLFF. The CDR3 DNA follows: TGTGCCAGCAGCCCCCTGAGGGATTGGCGTGAAAAACTGTTTTTT.

The J gene is TRBJ2-7, the V gene TRBV4-2, with D tentatively TRBD1 (6 bases). Germline V gene sequence: CDR1 LGHNA, CDR2 YNFKEQ. V lost 1 base, J lost 3 bases, and 16 bases lay in between. This CDR3 region has 16 residues. The CDR3 DNA sequence: TGTGCCAGCAGCCAAGTTGGGGGCCGGACCTTCTACGAGCAGTACTTC. Residues: CASSQVGGRTFYEQYF.

The chain joins TRBV3-1 (or the pseudogene TRBV3-2) to TRBJ1-4; D is unresolved. V lost 1 base to trimming and J lost 8 bases, with 5 bases between them. Germline V lookup: CDR1 LGHDT, CDR2 YNNKEL (reference sequence). The CDR3 covers 12 residues. The DNA of the CDR3 is TGTGCCAGCAGCCAAGTGCGGGAAAAACTGTTTTTT. It yields the protein CASSQVREKLFF.

This clone was detected only once. The chain has TRBV4-3 and TRBJ2-2; 8 positions match TRBD2. The germline gives CDR1 LGHNA, CDR2 YSLEER. The CDR3 spans 16 residues. V gave up 4 bases and J gave up 6 bases; unmatched junction bases: 10. CDR3 protein: CASSPGTGLAPGELFF. The CDR3 bases are TGCGCCAGCAGCCCTGGCACCGGACTAGCCCCCGGGGAGCTGTTTTTT.

In DNA form, the CDR3 reads TGTGCCAGCAGTCAGACGAACACCGGGGAGCTGTTTTTT. It encodes CASSQTNTGELFF. J is TRBJ2-2 and V is TRBV6-2 or TRBV6-3, with D unresolved. Germline lookup yields CDR1 MNHEY and CDR2 SVGEGT. The CDR3 is 13 amino acids. The germline V and J ends were trimmed by 5 bases and 0 bases, with 4 bases remaining between them.

CDR3 loop: CASSVTGHQVNEKLFF. In nucleotides, the CDR3 is TGTGCCAGCAGTGTGACAGGGCATCAGGTTAATGAAAAACTGTTTTTT. This sequence joins TRBV2 and TRBJ1-4, with 7 bases identical to TRBD1. Losses at the gene ends were 4 bases for V and 4 bases for J; bases not matched to a gene: 9. Germline V gene data show CDR1 as SNHLY and CDR2 as FYNNEI. The CDR3 has 16 residues.

The rearrangement uses TRBV4-2 and TRBJ1-2; no clear D gene. The germline gives CDR1 LGHNA, CDR2 YNFKEQ. CDR3 length equals 18 residues. The V end lost 0 bases, the J end lost 1 base, and 18 bases lay between the germline ends. The CDR3: CASSQDVRGRYLNYGYTF. The CDR3 DNA is TGTGCCAGCAGCCAAGACGTCCGAGGACGATACCTTAACTATGGCTACACCTTC.

This clone was picked up one time. This chain links TRBV19 with TRBJ2-1; D not resolved. This CDR3 has 14 amino acids. CDR1 and CDR2 (germline): LNHDA, SQIVND (reference sequence). Trimming took 7 bases from V and 4 from J, leaving 14 bases between them. The CDR3 sequence: CASKAGPNYNEQFF. CDR3 coding DNA: TGTGCCAGTAAGGCAGGACCTAATTACAATGAGCAGTTCTTC.

The chain uses TRBV18 and TRBJ2-1, with 7 bases identical to TRBD1. This CDR3 has 16 amino acids. The germline V gene encodes CDR1 KGHSH and CDR2 LQKENI. V lost 4 bases, J lost 2 bases, and 8 bases stayed unmatched. The CDR3 nucleotides are TGTGCCAGCTCACAGGGAACAGGGGCACCCTACAATGAGCAGTTCTTC. It translates to CASSQGTGAPYNEQFF.

The chain links TRBV20-1 to TRBJ2-1; D remains unclear. Germline assignment: CDR1 DFQATT and CDR2 SNEGSKA (reference sequence). V gave up 5 bases and J gave up 6 bases, with 8 bases separating them. This CDR3 is 11 amino acids long. CDR3 sequence reads: CSAHIANEQFF. The CDR3 DNA follows: TGCAGTGCTCATATAGCCAATGAGCAGTTCTTC.

The gene calls are TRBV2 and TRBJ1-1; 7 bases agree with TRBD1. Looked up from germline, CDR1 is SNHLY and CDR2 is FYNNEI. This CDR3 is built from 14 residues. Trimming removed 5 bases from V and 4 bases from J; junction bases left unmatched: 7. CDR3 region: CASSPRQGITEAFF. As DNA, the CDR3 is TGTGCCAGCAGTCCGCGACAGGGAATCACTGAAGCTTTCTTT.

The chain combines TRBV9 with TRBJ2-2; perhaps TRBD1 as D (7 bases). CDR1 and CDR2 (germline): SGDLS, YYNGEE. V was trimmed by 0 bases and J by 4 bases, leaving 13 bases between them. The CDR3 loop spans 16 amino acids. CDR3 DNA sequence: TGTGCCAGCAGCGTAGTAGGGCAGGGGGGCACCGGGGAGCTGTTTTTT. It yields the protein CASSVVGQGGTGELFF.

The chain links TRBV29-1 to TRBJ1-1; possible D gene TRBD1, 6 bases. V shed 4 bases and J shed 5 bases, with 17 bases lying between them. CDR1 and CDR2 from the germline V gene are SQVTM and ANQGSEA. The CDR3 has 14 residues. The CDR3 DNA is TGCAGCGTTGTATCGGGGGCTCTGGGGACTGAAGCTTTCTTT. Its protein product is CSVVSGALGTEAFF.

This chain joins TRBV7-2 and TRBJ2-1; 7 nucleotides match TRBD2. Losses at the gene ends were 2 bases for V and 3 bases for J; bases not matched to a gene: 7. From germline, CDR1 is SGHTA and CDR2 FQGNSA. The CDR3 length is 16 residues. CDR3 in DNA: TGTGCCAGCAGCTTAATTTCGGGAGGAATCTACAATGAGCAGTTCTTC. Its translation: CASSLISGGIYNEQFF.

This chain links TRBV18 with TRBJ1-2; 7 bases are shared with TRBD1. The germline V gene encodes CDR1 KGHSH and CDR2 LQKENI. V gave up 3 bases and J gave up 9 bases; unmatched junction bases: 4. The CDR3 runs to 12 residues. The CDR3 here is CASSPGTESYTF. In DNA, the CDR3 is TGTGCCAGCTCACCCGGGACAGAAAGCTACACCTTC.

The rearrangement links TRBV6-1 to TRBJ2-7; D is ambiguous. V lost 2 bases and J 12 bases, leaving 17 bases between the germline ends. CDR3 length equals 13 residues. From germline, CDR1 is MNHNS and CDR2 SASEGT. The CDR3 DNA reads TGTGCCAGCAGTGAACGCCCCAGAAGCCCCGTGTACTTC. This codes for CASSERPRSPVYF.

The genes are TRBV10-2 and TRBJ2-3, with 13 bases lining up with TRBD2. Trimming cost V 7 bases and J 3 bases; bases outside gene matches: 7. This CDR3 region has 16 residues. CDR1 is WSHSY, CDR2 SAAADI, per germline. The CDR3 spells CASTRGLAGATDTQYF. For the CDR3, the DNA is TGCGCCAGCACCCGAGGACTAGCGGGAGCGACAGATACGCAGTATTTT.

The rearrangement uses TRBV7-6 and TRBJ2-1; 9 nucleotides agree with TRBD2. The CDR3 is 16 amino acids. The junction had 9 bases not matched to a gene; V was cut back by 5 bases and J by 4 bases. CDR1 and CDR2 from the germline V gene are SGHVS and FNYEAQ. DNA for the CDR3: TGTGCCAGCAGCCAGCGTAGCGGGAGAGAATACAATGAGCAGTTCTTC. Translating gives CASSQRSGREYNEQFF.

V is TRBV6-2 or TRBV6-3 and J is TRBJ2-7; 8 positions match TRBD1. Germline assignment: CDR1 MNHEY and CDR2 SVGEGT. With V trimmed by 6 bases and J by 3 bases, 10 bases remained unmatched. The CDR3 has 15 amino acids. The CDR3 sequence: CASSSIPGTGYEQYF. For the CDR3, the DNA is TGTGCCAGCAGCTCCATCCCCGGGACAGGCTACGAGCAGTACTTC.

The rearrangement links TRBV7-3 to TRBJ2-1; 12 nucleotides match TRBD2. Germline lookup yields CDR1 SGHTA and CDR2 FQGTGA. V shed 5 bases and J 6 bases; nucleotides not matched to a gene: 8. CDR3 length equals 16 residues. The CDR3 DNA follows: TGTGCCAGCAGCCTCACCGGGACTAGCGGGTCCAATGAGCAGTTCTTC. Translated, it gives CASSLTGTSGSNEQFF.

In its sample, this clone was seen once. As DNA, the CDR3 is TGTGCCAGCACCCTCTTTCAGGGGACCCAAAACTATGGCTACACCTTC. Its translation: CASTLFQGTQNYGYTF. The chain is built from TRBV28 and TRBJ1-2; TRBD1 might be the D (6 bases). The CDR3 is 16 amino acids. CDR1 and CDR2 from the germline V gene are MDHEN and SYDVKM. Trimming stripped 7 bases from V and 2 bases from J, with 20 bases between.

This clone has just one count. The chain has TRBV7-9 and TRBJ2-1; D is ambiguous. Deletions cut 2 bases from V and 7 bases from J, with 6 bases between. This CDR3 is built from 12 residues. In germline, CDR1 is SEHNR, CDR2 FQNEAQ (reference sequence). The CDR3 region is CASSLFANEQFF. CDR3 in DNA: TGTGCCAGCAGCTTATTTGCGAATGAGCAGTTCTTC. The whole variable domain, remainder taken from reference TRBV7-9 and TRBJ2-1, is DTGVSQNPRHKITKRGQNVTFRCDPISEHNRLYWYRQTLGQGPEFLTYFQNEAQLEKSRLLSDRFSAERPKGSFSTLEIQRTEQGDSAMYLCASSLFANEQFFGPGTRLTVL.